This T cell receptor beta chain was sequenced during a study of human T cells and chemical hapten exposure. CDR3 size: 15 residues. V shed 6 bases and J 7 bases; nucleotides not matched to a gene: 8. Per germline, CDR1 ENHRY and CDR2 SYGVKD. Time point described: pre-sensitization, week 0. Noted treatment: therapeutic diphenylcyclopropenone sensitization with weekly scalp DPC. In TCRdb, the RACE reads were re-called with MiXCR into one record per CDR3 protein. The table lists around 260,000 distinct CDR3 sequences, over 8% of them singletons. This sequence originates from a woman in her thirties or forties with alopecia areata. Some clones in this sample may be carry-over from other donors' samples. This chain joins TRBV10-3 and TRBJ2-1, with 11 bases aligning to TRBD1. The material sequenced was whole blood, taken in connection with sensitization to the hapten diphenylcyclopropenone (DPC). In DNA, the CDR3 is TGTGCCATCAGGGTCGGGACAGGGGGGGTAAATGAGCAGTTCTTC. It yields the protein CAIRVGTGGVNEQFF.